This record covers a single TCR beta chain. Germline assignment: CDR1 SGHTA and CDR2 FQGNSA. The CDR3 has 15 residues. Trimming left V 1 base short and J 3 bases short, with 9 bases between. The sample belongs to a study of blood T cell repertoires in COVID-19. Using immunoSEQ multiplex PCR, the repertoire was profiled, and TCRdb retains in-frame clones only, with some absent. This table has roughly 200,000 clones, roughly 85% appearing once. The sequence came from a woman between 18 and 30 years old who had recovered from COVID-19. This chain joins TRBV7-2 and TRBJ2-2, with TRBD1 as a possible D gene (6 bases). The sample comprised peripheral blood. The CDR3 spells CASSLGGLDTGELFF. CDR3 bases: TGTGCCAGCAGCTTAGGGGGGCTGGACACCGGGGAGCTGTTTTTT.